This record covers a single T cell receptor beta chain. Its antigen is not yet known. At one boundary the junction diverges from the germline segment, which might be a read error. This sample was included in a study of blood T cells in healthy people across ages (dated by TCRdb to about 2015). For the wider study: In model experiments, template switching captured roughly one uniquely barcoded TCR beta cDNA molecule for every two T cells. Donors of different ages were randomly distributed across sequencing lanes to avoid experimental bias. The study analyzed two additional independent replicas of 1 million unique cDNA reads from the same blood draw for two donors, one aged 18 to 30 and one aged 80 or older. The donors were divided into four age groups: young (average around 16 years), middle-aged (roughly 40), aged (about 62) and long-lived (around 87). To track age-related changes in TCR beta repertoire diversity, the study relied on deep sequencing normalized with unique cDNA molecular identifiers. The investigation overall reported the following: The CMV infection status of donors was not known, potentially confounding age-related changes in expanded clonotypes. There was a strong correlation between observed TCR beta diversity and the percentage of naive T cells measured by flow cytometry. Estimates of total diversity from one million sequenced T cells were regarded as lower bounds and underestimates. Conclusive comparison of naive and antigen-experienced compartments was prevented by the profiling of bulk unsorted PBMCs. Observed TCR beta diversity per million T cells fell roughly linearly with age, and a significant reduction was already apparent by age roughly 40. Compared with the aged group, the long-lived group had more naive CD4+ T cells, fewer expanded clones and increased TCR diversity, suggesting age selection.

Measured from the cysteine to the phenylalanine, the CDR3 is 14 residues long. The DNA shown is the 42-base CDR3, in frame from base 1. Looking up the germline V gene yields CDR1 SGHRS and CDR2 YFSETQ. The library relied on 5' RACE. The second PCR ran for roughly 7 to 11 cycles and used a J-beta primer mix along with a sample-barcoded 5' primer. A template-switch 5' adaptor carrying 12 random nucleotides introduced a unique molecular identifier onto each TCR beta cDNA molecule. Each sample yielded at least 2.5 million CDR3-containing paired-end reads. The Mint cDNA synthesis kit, primed by a TRBC-specific oligonucleotide, was used to synthesize first-strand cDNA from all RNA. After uracil-DNA glycosylase treatment, a first 18-cycle PCR used universal primers M1SS and BC2_uni_R on all cDNA. On the study's bioinformatics: Normalization of each sample was performed by random selection of 1 million high-quality reads, each carrying a distinct molecular identifier. Instead of being binned into consensus sequences, reads that shared molecular identifiers were thrown out. MiTCR, with a Q25 quality threshold and the strictest error-elimination algorithm, was used for CDR3 identification, clonotype clustering and error correction. A nonparametric unseen species model using Euler transformation provided a lower-bound estimate of total TCR beta diversity. In-frame beta chains were kept once TCRdb had trimmed the public reads at Q25 with fastp and called clones with MiXCR. Every CDR3 protein is listed once, alongside the most common genes and DNA of its rows. TCRdb, rather than the study authors, made the V and J calls. This sample is represented by around 1,900,000 distinct CDR3 sequences; about 39% of them were singletons. 20% to 25% of the sample rests with the top ten.

The donors were roughly 40 Caucasian individuals from Russia, aged 6 to 90 years, who were systemically healthy. Approximately 9.3 milliliters of peripheral blood were drawn from each donor into EDTA-treated Vacutainer tubes. Ficoll-Paque density-gradient centrifugation was used to isolate PBMCs, with at least 6.5 million per sample. Trizol reagent was used to extract total RNA from the PBMCs, yielding at least 5.5 micrograms per sample. Naive CD45RAhigh/CD27high T cell percentages were measured by flow cytometry on a PBMC aliquot from every donor. The sequenced sample consisted of blood. Recombination joined TRBV5-1 with TRBJ1-2; a weak D assignment points to TRBD1 (5 bases agree). This receptor was taken from a human donor in good health. The CDR3 protein: CASSLEGTAYGYTF. In nucleotide form, the sequence is TGTGCCAGCAGCTTAGAGGGGACGGCGTATGGCTACACCTTC.